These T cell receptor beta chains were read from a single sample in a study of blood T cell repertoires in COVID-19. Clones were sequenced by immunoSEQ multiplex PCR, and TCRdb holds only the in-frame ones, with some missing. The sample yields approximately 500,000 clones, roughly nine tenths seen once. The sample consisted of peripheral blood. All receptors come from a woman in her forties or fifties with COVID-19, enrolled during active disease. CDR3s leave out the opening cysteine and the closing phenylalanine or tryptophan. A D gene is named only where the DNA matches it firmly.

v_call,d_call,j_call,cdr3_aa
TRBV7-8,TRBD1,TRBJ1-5,ASSLDRGLIYSNQPQH
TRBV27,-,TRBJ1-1,ASSSYLRQLPPKTF
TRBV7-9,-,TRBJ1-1,ASSFPRGKGNTEAF
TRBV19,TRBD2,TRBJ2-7,ASKPSGLGTYEQY
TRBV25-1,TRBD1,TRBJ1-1,ASSAMEGQVEAF
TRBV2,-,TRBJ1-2,ASNNRALNYGYT
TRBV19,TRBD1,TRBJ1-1,ASSITGENTEAF
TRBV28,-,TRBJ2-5,ASSLGGLQETQY
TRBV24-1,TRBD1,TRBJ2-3,ATSELDRGREDTQY
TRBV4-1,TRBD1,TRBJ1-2,ASSFGQGAYGYT
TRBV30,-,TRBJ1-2,AWSEAPRGNHT
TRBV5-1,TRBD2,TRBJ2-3,ASGRGAGGQDGDTQY
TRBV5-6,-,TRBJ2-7,ASRPTGGAYEQY
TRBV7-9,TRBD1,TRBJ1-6,ASRTGAESYNSPLH
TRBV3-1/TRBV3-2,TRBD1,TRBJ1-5,ASSDRVGNQPQH
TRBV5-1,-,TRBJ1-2,ASSLEHYGYT
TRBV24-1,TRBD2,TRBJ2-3,ATSTSGGTDTQY
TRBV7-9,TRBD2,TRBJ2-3,ASSLRTSTDTQY
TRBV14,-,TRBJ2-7,ASSPSEQIYEQY
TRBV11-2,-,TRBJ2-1,ASSLGLDYYEQF
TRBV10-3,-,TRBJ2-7,AISEPNWTGWQY
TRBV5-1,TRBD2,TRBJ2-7,ASSRGGLRGGEQY
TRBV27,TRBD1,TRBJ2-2,ASRRDRQGGHTGELF
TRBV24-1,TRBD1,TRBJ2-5,ATSLTGGAETQY
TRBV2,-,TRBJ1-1,ASMEGRVSTEAF
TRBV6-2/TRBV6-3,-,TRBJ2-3,ASSYSGRGADTQY